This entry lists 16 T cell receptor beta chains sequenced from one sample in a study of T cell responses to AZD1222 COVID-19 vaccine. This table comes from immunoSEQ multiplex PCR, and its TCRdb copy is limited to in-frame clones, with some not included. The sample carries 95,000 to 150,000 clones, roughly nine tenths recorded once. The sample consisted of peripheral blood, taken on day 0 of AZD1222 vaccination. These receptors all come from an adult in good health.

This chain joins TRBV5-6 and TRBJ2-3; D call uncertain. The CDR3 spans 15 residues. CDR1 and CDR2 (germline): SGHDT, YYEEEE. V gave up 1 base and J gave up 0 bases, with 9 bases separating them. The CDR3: CASSLMLGSTDTQYF. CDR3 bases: TGTGCCAGCAGCTTGATGTTGGGAAGCACAGATACGCAGTATTTT. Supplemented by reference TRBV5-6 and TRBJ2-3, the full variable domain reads DAGVTQSPTHLIKTRGQQVTLRCSPKSGHDTVSWYQQALGQGPQFIFQYYEEEERQRGNFPDRFSGHQFPNYSSELNVNALLLGDSALYLCASSLMLGSTDTQYFGPGTRLTVL.

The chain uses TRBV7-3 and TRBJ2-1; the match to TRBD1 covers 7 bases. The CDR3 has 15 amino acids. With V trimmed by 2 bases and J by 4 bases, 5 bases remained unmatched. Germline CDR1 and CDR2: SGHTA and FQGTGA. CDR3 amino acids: CASSLGTVSYNEQFF. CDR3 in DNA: TGTGCCAGCAGCTTAGGGACAGTCTCATACAATGAGCAGTTCTTC.

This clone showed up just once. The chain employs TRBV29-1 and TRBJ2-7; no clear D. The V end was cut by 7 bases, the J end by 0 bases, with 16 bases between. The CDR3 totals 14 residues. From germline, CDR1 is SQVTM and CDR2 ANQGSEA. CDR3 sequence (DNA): TGCAGCGCCGAGACGTCCGATTCCTCCTACGAGCAGTACTTC. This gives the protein CSAETSDSSYEQYF.

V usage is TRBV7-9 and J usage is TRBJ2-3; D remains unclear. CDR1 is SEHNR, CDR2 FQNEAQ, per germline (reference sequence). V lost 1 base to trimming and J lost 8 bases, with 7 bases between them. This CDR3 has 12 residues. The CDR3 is CASSLGWSTQYF. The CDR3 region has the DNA TGTGCCAGCAGCTTAGGGTGGAGTACGCAGTATTTT. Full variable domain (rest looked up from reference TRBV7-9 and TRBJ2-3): DTGVSQNPRHKITKRGQNVTFRCDPISEHNRLYWYRQTLGQGPEFLTYFQNEAQLEKSRLLSDRFSAERPKGSFSTLEIQRTEQGDSAMYLCASSLGWSTQYFGPGTRLTVL.

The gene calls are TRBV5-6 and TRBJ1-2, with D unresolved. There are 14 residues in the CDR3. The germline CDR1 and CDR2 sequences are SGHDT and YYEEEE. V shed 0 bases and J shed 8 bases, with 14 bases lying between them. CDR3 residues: CASSLVDWIWGYTF. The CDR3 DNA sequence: TGTGCCAGCAGCTTGGTAGATTGGATCTGGGGCTACACCTTC.

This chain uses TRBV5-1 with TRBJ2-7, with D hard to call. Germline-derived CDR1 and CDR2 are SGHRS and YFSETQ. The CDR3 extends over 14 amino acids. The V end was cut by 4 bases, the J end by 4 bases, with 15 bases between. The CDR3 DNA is TGCGCCAGCAGCCCCCAGATTCTGGATTACGAGCAGTACTTC. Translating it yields CASSPQILDYEQYF.

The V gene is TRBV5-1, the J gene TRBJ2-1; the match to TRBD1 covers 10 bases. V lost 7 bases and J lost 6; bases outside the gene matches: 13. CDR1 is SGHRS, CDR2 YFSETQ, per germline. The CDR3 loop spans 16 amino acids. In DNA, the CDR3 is TGCGCCAGCGGGACAGGGGCCCGTGGGGGGGTCAATGAGCAGTTCTTC. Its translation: CASGTGARGGVNEQFF.

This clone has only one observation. This CDR3 reads CASSALESGELFF. For the CDR3, the DNA is TGTGCCAGCAGCGCCCTTGAATCCGGGGAGCTGTTTTTT. V and J are TRBV9 and TRBJ2-2; D not resolved. The CDR3 totals 13 residues. The germline V gene has CDR1 SGDLS and CDR2 YYNGEE. V was pared by 3 bases and J by 6 bases, with 9 bases between.

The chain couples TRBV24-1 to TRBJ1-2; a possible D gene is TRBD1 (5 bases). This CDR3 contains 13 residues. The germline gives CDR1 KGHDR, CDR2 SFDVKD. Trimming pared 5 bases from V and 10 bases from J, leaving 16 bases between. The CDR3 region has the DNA TGTGCCACCAGTGCCCCGAGGGGAGGGGACTACACCTTC. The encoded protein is CATSAPRGGDYTF.

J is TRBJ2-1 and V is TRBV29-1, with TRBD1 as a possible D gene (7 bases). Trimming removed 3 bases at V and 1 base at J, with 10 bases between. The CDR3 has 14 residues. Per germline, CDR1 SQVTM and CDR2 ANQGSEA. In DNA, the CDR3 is TGCAGCGTTGATCAGGGGGGATCCTACAATGAGCAGTTCTTC. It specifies CSVDQGGSYNEQFF.

The CDR3 here is CSAREGAVQYF. The CDR3 coding sequence is TGCAGTGCTAGAGAAGGAGCGGTGCAGTACTTC. The V gene is TRBV20-1, the J gene TRBJ2-7; a weak D match, TRBD2 (5 bases). This CDR3 comprises 11 residues. Trimming took 0 bases from V and 9 from J, leaving 9 bases between them. The germline gives CDR1 DFQATT, CDR2 SNEGSKA (reference sequence).

CDR3 protein: CASRSRGYTEAFF. Here the CDR3 DNA reads TGTGCCAGCAGGTCCCGAGGTTACACTGAAGCTTTCTTT. V is TRBV28 and J is TRBJ1-1; no reliable D call. V lost 6 bases, J lost 3 bases, and 11 bases lay in between. Germline CDR1 is MDHEN and CDR2 is SYDVKM. The CDR3 is made up of 13 amino acids.

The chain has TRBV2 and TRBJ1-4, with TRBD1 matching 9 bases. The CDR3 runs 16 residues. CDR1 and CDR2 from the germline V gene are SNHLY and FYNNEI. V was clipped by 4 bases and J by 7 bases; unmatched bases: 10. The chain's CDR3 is CASSAGQGYLGEKLFF. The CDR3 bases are TGTGCCAGCAGTGCGGGACAGGGTTATCTGGGTGAAAAACTGTTTTTT.

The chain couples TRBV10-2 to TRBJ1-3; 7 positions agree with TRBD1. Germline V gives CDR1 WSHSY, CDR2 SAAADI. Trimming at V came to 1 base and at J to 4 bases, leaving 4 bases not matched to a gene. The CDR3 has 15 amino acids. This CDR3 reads CASSEWTGAGNTIYF. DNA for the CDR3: TGCGCCAGCAGTGAGTGGACAGGCGCAGGAAACACCATATATTTT.

The CDR3 bases are TGTGCCACTTCACCGGGACAGGGGGCTCGTGGCAATCAGCCCCAGCATTTT. Protein sequence: CATSPGQGARGNQPQHF. J is TRBJ1-5 and V is TRBV27, with TRBD1 identical over 12 bases. The V and J ends lost 10 bases and 2 bases, in that order; junction bases with no gene match: 12. CDR1 is MNHEY, CDR2 SMNVEV, per germline (reference sequence). There are 17 residues in the CDR3.

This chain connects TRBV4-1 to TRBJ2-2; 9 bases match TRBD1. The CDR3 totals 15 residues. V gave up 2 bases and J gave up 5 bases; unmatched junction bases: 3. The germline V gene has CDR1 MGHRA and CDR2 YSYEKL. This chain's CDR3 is CASSQRGTGTGELFF. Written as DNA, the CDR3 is TGCGCCAGCAGCCAACGCGGGACAGGGACCGGGGAGCTGTTTTTT.